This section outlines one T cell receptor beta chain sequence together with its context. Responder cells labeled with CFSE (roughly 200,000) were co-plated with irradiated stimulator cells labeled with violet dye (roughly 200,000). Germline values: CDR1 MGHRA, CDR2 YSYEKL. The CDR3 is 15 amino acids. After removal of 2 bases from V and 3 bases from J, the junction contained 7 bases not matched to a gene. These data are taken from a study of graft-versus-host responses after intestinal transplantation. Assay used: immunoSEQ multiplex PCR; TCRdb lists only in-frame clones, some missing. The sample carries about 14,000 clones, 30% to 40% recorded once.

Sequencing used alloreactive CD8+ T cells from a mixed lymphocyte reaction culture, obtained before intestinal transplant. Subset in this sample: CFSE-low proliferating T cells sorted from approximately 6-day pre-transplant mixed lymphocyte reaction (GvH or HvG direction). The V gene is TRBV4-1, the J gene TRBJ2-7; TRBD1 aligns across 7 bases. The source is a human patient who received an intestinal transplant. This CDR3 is CASSQFNTGVYEQYF. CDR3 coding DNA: TGCGCCAGCAGCCAATTTAACACAGGGGTCTACGAGCAGTACTTC.